These T cell receptor beta chains were read from a single sample in a study of molecular identifiers for immune sequencing clone quantification. Using its own MiXCR run on the PCR reads, TCRdb lists one record per CDR3 protein. Of over 50,000 distinct CDR3 sequences listed, around 33% were seen once; the top ten hold 3.8%. The sample was naive CD8+ T cells from blood, with Jurkat cell RNA spiked in. These receptors originate from a human donor in good health. Some libraries in this study had Jurkat cell RNA spiked in. Each CDR3 is given with its conserved first and last residue. D genes are given only for firm matches. Some rows have no size entry. The others give once, few or many, or a class for an expanded clone.

CDR3 DNA: TGTGCCAGCAGTTCTAGCGGACTAACGAACACCGGGGAGCTGTTTTTT
CDR3 protein: CASSSSGLTNTGELFF
clone size: few
J gene: TRBJ2-2
D gene: TRBD2
V gene: TRBV6-5

CDR3 DNA: TGCAGTGCAACAGGTGTCGGAGGGTTCTACAATGAGCAGTTCTTC
CDR3 protein: CSATGVGGFYNEQFF
clone size: -
J gene: TRBJ2-1
D gene: -
V gene: TRBV20-1

CDR3 DNA: TGTGCCAGCAGCCCGGGGGTAGGGGTGGCTGAAGCTTTCTTT
CDR3 protein: CASSPGVGVAEAFF
clone size: -
J gene: TRBJ1-1
D gene: -
V gene: TRBV13

CDR3 DNA: TGTGCCAGCAGCTTCCCCAGACTGATGAACACCGGGGAGCTGTTTTTT
CDR3 protein: CASSFPRLMNTGELFF
clone size: many
J gene: TRBJ2-2
D gene: -
V gene: TRBV7-6

CDR3 DNA: TGTGCCAGCAGTCCAACAGGGGACACCGGGGAGCTGTTTTTT
CDR3 protein: CASSPTGDTGELFF
clone size: -
J gene: TRBJ2-2
D gene: TRBD1
V gene: TRBV28

CDR3 DNA: TGTGCCAGCAGCTTGGCTTCGGAGACAGATACGCAGTATTTT
CDR3 protein: CASSLASETDTQYF
clone size: many
J gene: TRBJ2-3
D gene: -
V gene: TRBV5-6

CDR3 DNA: TGTGCCAGCAGTTACCGCCGAGTTGGGACAGGACCCCTAGACGAGCAGTACTTC
CDR3 protein: CASSYRRVGTGPLDEQYF
clone size: -
J gene: TRBJ2-7
D gene: TRBD1
V gene: TRBV6-2/TRBV6-3

CDR3 DNA: TGTGCCAGCAGTCGAATTGACGGACAGGGGATTGGGGCCAACGTCCTGACTTTC
CDR3 protein: CASSRIDGQGIGANVLTF
clone size: -
J gene: TRBJ2-6
D gene: TRBD1
V gene: TRBV27

CDR3 DNA: TGTGCCAGCAGTGCCGAGGACACGACGCCAAGAGAGACCCAGTACTTC
CDR3 protein: CASSAEDTTPRETQYF
clone size: few
J gene: TRBJ2-5
D gene: -
V gene: TRBV28

CDR3 DNA: TGTGCCAGCAGCTTATGGCGGGAGGCCTACGAGCAGTACTTC
CDR3 protein: CASSLWREAYEQYF
clone size: many
J gene: TRBJ2-7
D gene: TRBD2
V gene: TRBV7-9

CDR3 DNA: TGCGCCAGCAGGTTGACTCCCTATAGCGGGCACTCCTACGAGCAGTACTTC
CDR3 protein: CASRLTPYSGHSYEQYF
clone size: once
J gene: TRBJ2-7
D gene: TRBD2
V gene: TRBV5-1

CDR3 DNA: TGTGCCAGTAGTGGCCGAGGTCTGCAGTATTTT
CDR3 protein: CASSGRGLQYF
clone size: -
J gene: TRBJ2-3
D gene: -
V gene: TRBV19

CDR3 DNA: TGTGCCAGCAGCGTAGTCTCGGGGGATACGCAGTATTTT
CDR3 protein: CASSVVSGDTQYF
clone size: -
J gene: TRBJ2-3
D gene: -
V gene: TRBV7-9

CDR3 DNA: TGCGCCAGCAGGGCCGCAACTAGCGGGACCTACGAGCAGTACTTC
CDR3 protein: CASRAATSGTYEQYF
clone size: -
J gene: TRBJ2-7
D gene: TRBD2
V gene: TRBV4-3

CDR3 DNA: TGCGCCAGCAGCCAACGGCCAACTAATGAAAAACTGATTTTT
CDR3 protein: CASSQRPTNEKLIF
clone size: -
J gene: TRBJ1-4
D gene: -
V gene: TRBV4-1

CDR3 DNA: TGTGCCAGCAGCTTTATCTCTACCTACAAGCAGTACTTC
CDR3 protein: CASSFISTYKQYF
clone size: -
J gene: TRBJ2-7
D gene: -
V gene: TRBV7-9

CDR3 DNA: TGTGCCAGCAGTGACAGGGTAAATGAGCAGTTCTTC
CDR3 protein: CASSDRVNEQFF
clone size: -
J gene: TRBJ2-1
D gene: -
V gene: TRBV2

CDR3 DNA: TGTGCCAGCAGGGACAGGGCCAATCAGCCCCAGCATTTT
CDR3 protein: CASRDRANQPQHF
clone size: many
J gene: TRBJ1-5
D gene: TRBD1
V gene: TRBV6-2/TRBV6-3

CDR3 DNA: TGTGCCAGTAAAAGGGGGGGTGCAGATACGCAGTATTTT
CDR3 protein: CASKRGGADTQYF
clone size: -
J gene: TRBJ2-3
D gene: -
V gene: TRBV28

CDR3 DNA: TGTGCCAGCAGTGACGTGGGACAGTTCAATGAGCAGTTCTTC
CDR3 protein: CASSDVGQFNEQFF
clone size: -
J gene: TRBJ2-1
D gene: TRBD1
V gene: TRBV12-3/TRBV12-4

CDR3 DNA: TGTGCCAGCAGCTCGGCGACAGATACGCAGTATTTT
CDR3 protein: CASSSATDTQYF
clone size: -
J gene: TRBJ2-3
D gene: -
V gene: TRBV7-9

CDR3 DNA: TGTGCCAGCAGCTCGGGGGCCACCTACGAGCAGTACTTC
CDR3 protein: CASSSGATYEQYF
clone size: -
J gene: TRBJ2-7
D gene: -
V gene: TRBV5-6

CDR3 DNA: TGTGCCAGCAGCTTGTGGGACAGGGTTGTCAATGAGCAGTTCTTC
CDR3 protein: CASSLWDRVVNEQFF
clone size: -
J gene: TRBJ2-1
D gene: TRBD1
V gene: TRBV7-2

CDR3 DNA: TGTGCCAGCAGCCCGGGACTAGGTACAGATTCGCAGTATTTT
CDR3 protein: CASSPGLGTDSQYF
clone size: once
J gene: TRBJ2-3
D gene: TRBD2
V gene: TRBV11-2

CDR3 DNA: TGCGCCAGCAGCCCTATAAAGGGGTGGTCGCAGTTCTTC
CDR3 protein: CASSPIKGWSQFF
clone size: -
J gene: TRBJ2-1
D gene: -
V gene: TRBV4-3

CDR3 DNA: TGCAGCGTTGAAGACGGGCAACGGCGCCACTTT
CDR3 protein: CSVEDGQRRHF
clone size: many
J gene: TRBJ1-6
D gene: -
V gene: TRBV29-1

CDR3 DNA: TGTGCCAGCAGTTACACGCTCGGGGACCAGTACTTC
CDR3 protein: CASSYTLGDQYF
clone size: -
J gene: TRBJ2-5
D gene: -
V gene: TRBV6-2/TRBV6-3

CDR3 DNA: TGTGCCAGCAGTCCGAAGGTAGGTTACGAGCAGTACTTC
CDR3 protein: CASSPKVGYEQYF
clone size: few
J gene: TRBJ2-7
D gene: -
V gene: TRBV25-1

CDR3 DNA: TGTGCCAGCCATCACCCCCCGACCTACGAGCAGTACTTC
CDR3 protein: CASHHPPTYEQYF
clone size: many
J gene: TRBJ2-7
D gene: -
V gene: TRBV28

CDR3 DNA: TGTGCCAGCAGCCAAGTTCTAGCGGGAGGGCCGGTATATCAAGAGACCCAGTACTTC
CDR3 protein: CASSQVLAGGPVYQETQYF
clone size: few
J gene: TRBJ2-5
D gene: TRBD2
V gene: TRBV3-1

CDR3 DNA: TGCACCAGCAGCCTGGCTAGCGTCTTCCAAGAGACCCAGTACTTC
CDR3 protein: CTSSLASVFQETQYF
clone size: many
J gene: TRBJ2-5
D gene: -
V gene: TRBV1

CDR3 DNA: TGTGCCAGCAGCGTAACCGGGCTAGCCAAAAACATTCAGTACTTC
CDR3 protein: CASSVTGLAKNIQYF
clone size: few
J gene: TRBJ2-4
D gene: -
V gene: TRBV9

CDR3 DNA: TGTGCCAGCAGCGAGGGGGGGACGAACACCGGGGAGCTGTTTTTT
CDR3 protein: CASSEGGTNTGELFF
clone size: -
J gene: TRBJ2-2
D gene: -
V gene: TRBV9

CDR3 DNA: TGTGCCAGCAGTTTCCGAGACAGGGGGGAGGGCACTGAAGCTTTCTTT
CDR3 protein: CASSFRDRGEGTEAFF
clone size: medium-sized
J gene: TRBJ1-1
D gene: TRBD1
V gene: TRBV12-3/TRBV12-4

CDR3 DNA: TGTGCCAGCAGTTTATTAGGCCCTAGGGAGATAGTCACTGAAGCTTTCTTT
CDR3 protein: CASSLLGPREIVTEAFF
clone size: -
J gene: TRBJ1-1
D gene: -
V gene: TRBV27

CDR3 DNA: TGCAGTGCCCGTGACTGGAACTCCTACAATGAGCAGTTCTTC
CDR3 protein: CSARDWNSYNEQFF
clone size: -
J gene: TRBJ2-1
D gene: -
V gene: TRBV20-1

CDR3 DNA: TGTGCCAGCAGCTTAGATCCAGGTTCTTGGGATGAGCAGTTCTTC
CDR3 protein: CASSLDPGSWDEQFF
clone size: -
J gene: TRBJ2-1
D gene: -
V gene: TRBV13

CDR3 DNA: TGTGCCAGCAGGGGACTAGCGCGGTACGAGCAGTACTTC
CDR3 protein: CASRGLARYEQYF
clone size: few
J gene: TRBJ2-7
D gene: TRBD2
V gene: TRBV28

CDR3 DNA: TGCGCCAGCAGCTCTCCCGGGGGAGCTGCAGATACGCAGTATTTT
CDR3 protein: CASSSPGGAADTQYF
clone size: -
J gene: TRBJ2-3
D gene: -
V gene: TRBV5-1

CDR3 DNA: TGTGCCAGCGTTCACTCGGACAGGGGGCGCCGGGGTTTAGCCAAAAACATTCAGTACTTC
CDR3 protein: CASVHSDRGRRGLAKNIQYF
clone size: few
J gene: TRBJ2-4
D gene: TRBD1
V gene: TRBV6-5

CDR3 DNA: TGCAGTGCAGCACCGGGACTAGCGTTAGCCAAAAACATTCAGTACTTC
CDR3 protein: CSAAPGLALAKNIQYF
clone size: -
J gene: TRBJ2-4
D gene: TRBD2
V gene: TRBV20-1

CDR3 DNA: TGTGCCAGCAGTCTCCTCCCGGGACAAGGCTACGAGCAGTACTTC
CDR3 protein: CASSLLPGQGYEQYF
clone size: few
J gene: TRBJ2-7
D gene: -
V gene: TRBV27

CDR3 DNA: TGTGCCAGCAGTGAAAGGGGAGTCCCAGATACGCAGTATTTT
CDR3 protein: CASSERGVPDTQYF
clone size: many
J gene: TRBJ2-3
D gene: -
V gene: TRBV2

CDR3 DNA: TGTGCCATCGGTGAGAAGGGCGATATTTCTGGGGCCAACGTCCTGACTTTC
CDR3 protein: CAIGEKGDISGANVLTF
clone size: -
J gene: TRBJ2-6
D gene: -
V gene: TRBV10-3

CDR3 DNA: TGTGCCAGCAGCCGTCCGACTAGCCCGTTTCCCAATGAGCAGTTCTTC
CDR3 protein: CASSRPTSPFPNEQFF
clone size: once
J gene: TRBJ2-1
D gene: TRBD2
V gene: TRBV7-9

CDR3 DNA: TGTGCCAGCAGCCAAGGAAATGGTATATATGAAAAACTGTTTTTT
CDR3 protein: CASSQGNGIYEKLFF
clone size: -
J gene: TRBJ1-4
D gene: -
V gene: TRBV3-1

CDR3 DNA: TGCGCCCGCAGCATCTCCGGAGCGGGAGGGCACTACGAGCAGTACTTC
CDR3 protein: CARSISGAGGHYEQYF
clone size: -
J gene: TRBJ2-7
D gene: TRBD2
V gene: TRBV4-1

CDR3 DNA: TGTGCCAGCAGCCCGGGACAGGGATGGGTCGGTTCACCCCTCCACTTT
CDR3 protein: CASSPGQGWVGSPLHF
clone size: few
J gene: TRBJ1-6
D gene: TRBD1
V gene: TRBV28

CDR3 DNA: TGTGCCAGCACCTGGTCTAGCGGGAGTATCGGGGAGCTGTTTTTT
CDR3 protein: CASTWSSGSIGELFF
clone size: -
J gene: TRBJ2-2
D gene: TRBD2
V gene: TRBV27

CDR3 DNA: TGTGCCAGTTGTATGAGACCTTATAATTCACCCCTCCACTTT
CDR3 protein: CASCMRPYNSPLHF
clone size: -
J gene: TRBJ1-6
D gene: -
V gene: TRBV19

CDR3 DNA: TGTGCCAGCAGTCCGACAGCCTACGAGCAGCACTTC
CDR3 protein: CASSPTAYEQHF
clone size: few
J gene: TRBJ2-7
D gene: -
V gene: TRBV28

CDR3 DNA: TGCGCCAGCAGCCAAGCGGCTGGAACCTCCTACGAGCAGTACTTC
CDR3 protein: CASSQAAGTSYEQYF
clone size: -
J gene: TRBJ2-7
D gene: -
V gene: TRBV4-3

CDR3 DNA: TGCAGTGCTGGCCATTCACCCCTCCACTTT
CDR3 protein: CSAGHSPLHF
clone size: many
J gene: TRBJ1-6
D gene: -
V gene: TRBV20-1